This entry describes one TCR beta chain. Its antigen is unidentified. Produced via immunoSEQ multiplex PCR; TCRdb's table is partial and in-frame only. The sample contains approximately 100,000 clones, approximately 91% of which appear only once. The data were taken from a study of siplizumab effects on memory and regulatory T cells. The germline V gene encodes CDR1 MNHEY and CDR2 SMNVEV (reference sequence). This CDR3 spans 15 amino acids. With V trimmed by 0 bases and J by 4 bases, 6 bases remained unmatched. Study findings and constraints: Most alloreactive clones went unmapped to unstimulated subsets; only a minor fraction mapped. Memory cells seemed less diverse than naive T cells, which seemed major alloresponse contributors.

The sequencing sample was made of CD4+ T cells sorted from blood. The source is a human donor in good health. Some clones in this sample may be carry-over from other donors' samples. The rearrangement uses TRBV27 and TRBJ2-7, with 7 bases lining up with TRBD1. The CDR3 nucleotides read TGTGCCAGCAGTTTATCGGGATACAGGGGATACGAGCAGTACTTC. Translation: CASSLSGYRGYEQYF.